This TCR beta chain came from a study of T cells in Graves' hyperthyroidism and ophthalmopathy. Study results and caveats: Before onset, ophthalmopathy was predicted by the model a median 6.5 months earlier. In blood, most of the thyroid clonotypes expanded above 0.001 were also present.

Trimming took off 0 bases at V and 4 bases at J, with 6 bases between the two ends. Germline V CDR1 and CDR2: LGHDT, YNNKEL (reference sequence). The CDR3 length is 13 residues. This clonotype was detected only a few times. What it binds is not known. The source material, RNA transcripts, was used to amplify TCR beta CDR3 regions. RT-PCR in the first round (using the HTBI primer set) targeted the TCR CDR3. TCRdb redid the calling of the multiplex PCR reads with MiXCR, one entry per CDR3 protein. Of hundreds of thousands of distinct CDR3 sequences listed, around 21% are singletons. The TCR comes from a man aged 25-40 years with Graves' ophthalmopathy. The V call is TRBV3-1, the J call TRBJ2-5; D not certain. The specimen was blood. CDR3 in DNA: TGTGCCAGCAGCCAAGAGGGTGTAGAGACCCAGTACTTC. Its protein is CASSQEGVETQYF.